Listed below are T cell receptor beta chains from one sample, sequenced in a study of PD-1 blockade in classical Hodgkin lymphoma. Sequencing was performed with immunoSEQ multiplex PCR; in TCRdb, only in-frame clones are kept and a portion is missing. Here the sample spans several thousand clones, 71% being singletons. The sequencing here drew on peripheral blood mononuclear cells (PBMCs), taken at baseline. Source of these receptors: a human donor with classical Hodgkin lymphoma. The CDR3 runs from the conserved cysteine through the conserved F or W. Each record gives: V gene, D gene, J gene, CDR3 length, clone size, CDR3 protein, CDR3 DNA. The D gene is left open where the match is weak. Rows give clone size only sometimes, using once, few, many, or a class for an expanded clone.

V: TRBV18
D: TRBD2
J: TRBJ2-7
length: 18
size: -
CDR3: CASSLEPGTSGKAAEQYF
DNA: TGTGCCAGCTCACTCGAACCCGGGACTAGCGGGAAAGCGGCCGAGCAGTACTTC

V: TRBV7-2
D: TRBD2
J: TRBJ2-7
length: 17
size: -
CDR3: CASSLEVGGVAGGGQYF
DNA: TGTGCCAGCAGCCTAGAGGTCGGGGGGGTAGCGGGCGGAGGGCAGTACTTC

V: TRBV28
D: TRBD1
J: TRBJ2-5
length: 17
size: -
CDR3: CASSSRQGDRIGETQYF
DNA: TGTGCCAGCAGTTCCCGACAGGGGGATAGGATAGGAGAGACCCAGTACTTC

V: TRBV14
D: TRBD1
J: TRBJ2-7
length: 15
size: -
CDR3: CASSQPTGFPYEQYF
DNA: TGTGCCAGCAGCCAACCGACAGGGTTCCCCTACGAGCAGTACTTC

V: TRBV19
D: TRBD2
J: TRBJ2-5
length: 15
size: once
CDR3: CASSTGLAGQETQYF
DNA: TGTGCCAGTAGTACCGGACTAGCGGGGCAAGAGACCCAGTACTTC

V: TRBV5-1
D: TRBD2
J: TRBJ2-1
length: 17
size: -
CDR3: CASSLRNSGMGSGEQFF
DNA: TGCGCCAGCAGCTTGAGGAATAGCGGGATGGGTAGTGGAGAGCAGTTCTTC

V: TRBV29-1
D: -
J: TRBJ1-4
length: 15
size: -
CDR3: CSVEGYGTENEKLFF
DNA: TGCAGCGTTGAAGGGTATGGGACGGAAAATGAAAAACTGTTTTTT

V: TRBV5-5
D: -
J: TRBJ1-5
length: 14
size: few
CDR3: CASSGSYSNQPQHF
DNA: TGTGCCAGCAGCGGTAGTTATAGCAATCAGCCCCAGCATTTT

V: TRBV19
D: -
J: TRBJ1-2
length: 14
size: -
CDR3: CASSIGGNNYGYTF
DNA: TGTGCCAGTAGTATTGGAGGAAACAACTATGGCTACACCTTC

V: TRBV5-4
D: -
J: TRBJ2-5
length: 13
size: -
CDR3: CASSDPWVETQYF
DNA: TGTGCCAGCAGCGACCCATGGGTAGAGACCCAGTACTTC

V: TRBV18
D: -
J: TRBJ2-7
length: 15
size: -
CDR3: CASSPLTGASYEQYF
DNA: TGTGCCAGCTCACCGTTAACCGGGGCCTCCTACGAGCAGTACTTC

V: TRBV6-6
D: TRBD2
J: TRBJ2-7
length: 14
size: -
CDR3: CASSPGGAGDEQYF
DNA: TGTGCCAGCAGCCCCGGTGGAGCGGGGGACGAGCAGTACTTC

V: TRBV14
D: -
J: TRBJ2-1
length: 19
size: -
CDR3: CASSGGPVPDRRSYNEQFF
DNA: TGTGCCAGCAGTGGGGGGCCAGTTCCAGACAGGAGGTCCTACAATGAGCAGTTCTTC

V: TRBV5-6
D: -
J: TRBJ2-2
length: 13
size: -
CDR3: CASSLRGPGELFF
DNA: TGTGCCAGCAGCTTGCGGGGGCCCGGGGAGCTGTTTTTT

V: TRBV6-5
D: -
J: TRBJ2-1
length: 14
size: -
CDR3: CASSYSDSYNEQFF
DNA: TGTGCCAGCAGTTACTCCGACAGTTACAATGAGCAGTTCTTC

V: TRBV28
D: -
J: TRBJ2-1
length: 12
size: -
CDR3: CASSKIRGEQFF
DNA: TGTGCCAGCAGTAAAATCCGGGGTGAGCAGTTCTTC

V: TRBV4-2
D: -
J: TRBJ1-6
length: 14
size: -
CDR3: CASSQDRTDSPLHF
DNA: TGTGCCAGCAGCCAAGACAGGACGGATTCACCCCTCCACTTT

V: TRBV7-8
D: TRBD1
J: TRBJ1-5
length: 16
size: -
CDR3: CASSLRQGGKNQPQHF
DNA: TGTGCCAGCAGCTTAAGACAGGGCGGCAAGAATCAGCCCCAGCATTTT

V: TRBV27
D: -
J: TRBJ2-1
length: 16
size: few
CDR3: CASSFTSGVPNDEQFF
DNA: TGTGCCAGCAGTTTTACCTCGGGAGTTCCTAACGATGAGCAGTTCTTC

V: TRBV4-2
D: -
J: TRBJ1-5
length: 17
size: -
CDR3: CASSHPYWSRMCQPQHF
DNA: TGTGCCAGCAGCCACCCCTATTGGAGCAGGATGTGTCAGCCCCAGCATTTT

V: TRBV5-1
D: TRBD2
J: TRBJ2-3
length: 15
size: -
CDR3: CASSSTSGSGDTQYF
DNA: TGCGCCAGCAGCTCAACTAGCGGGAGCGGAGATACGCAGTATTTT

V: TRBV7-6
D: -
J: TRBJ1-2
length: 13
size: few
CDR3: CASSISQGGGYTF
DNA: TGTGCCAGCAGCATAAGTCAAGGGGGTGGCTACACCTTC

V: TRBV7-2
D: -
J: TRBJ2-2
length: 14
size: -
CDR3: CASSSSGNTGELFF
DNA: TGTGCCAGCAGCTCTAGTGGCAACACCGGGGAGCTGTTTTTT

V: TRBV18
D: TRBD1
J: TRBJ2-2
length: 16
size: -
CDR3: CASSPTGVVSTGELFF
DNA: TGTGCCAGCTCACCAACAGGGGTTGTGTCCACCGGGGAGCTGTTTTTT

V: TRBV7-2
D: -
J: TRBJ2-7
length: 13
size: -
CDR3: CASSLARGYEQYF
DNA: TGTGCCAGCAGCTTAGCCAGGGGTTACGAGCAGTACTTC

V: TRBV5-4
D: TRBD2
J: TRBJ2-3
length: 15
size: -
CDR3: CASSLGGLAEDTQYF
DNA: TGTGCCAGCAGCTTGGGTGGACTAGCGGAAGATACGCAGTATTTT

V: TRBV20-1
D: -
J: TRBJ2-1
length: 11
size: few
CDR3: CSARAISEQFF
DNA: TGCAGTGCTAGAGCCATCAGTGAGCAGTTCTTC

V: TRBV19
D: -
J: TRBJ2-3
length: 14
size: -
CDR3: CASSIKDHTDTQYF
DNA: TGTGCCAGTAGTATAAAGGACCACACAGATACGCAGTATTTT

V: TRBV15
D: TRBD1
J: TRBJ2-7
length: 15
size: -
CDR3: CATSPPGQGAEEQYF
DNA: TGTGCCACCAGCCCGCCGGGACAGGGGGCGGAGGAGCAGTACTTC

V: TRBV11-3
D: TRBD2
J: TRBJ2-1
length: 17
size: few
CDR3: CASSLGGGLAGDNEQFF
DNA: TGTGCCAGCAGCTTAGGTGGGGGACTAGCGGGAGATAATGAGCAGTTCTTC

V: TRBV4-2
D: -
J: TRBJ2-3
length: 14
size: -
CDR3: CASSQTGSRGTQYF
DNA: TGTGCCAGCAGCCAAACCGGGAGTCGGGGTACGCAGTATTTT

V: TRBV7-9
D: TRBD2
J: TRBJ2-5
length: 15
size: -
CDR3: CASSEGTSGQETQYF
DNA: TGTGCCAGCAGCGAAGGGACTAGCGGACAAGAGACCCAGTACTTC

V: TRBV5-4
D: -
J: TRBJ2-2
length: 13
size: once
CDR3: CASSLDRGGELFF
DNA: TGTGCCAGCAGCTTGGATCGAGGGGGGGAGCTGTTTTTT

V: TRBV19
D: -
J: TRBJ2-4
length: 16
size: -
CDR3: CASSMRGGGSQNIQYF
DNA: TGTGCCAGTAGTATGCGGGGAGGAGGTAGCCAAAACATTCAGTACTTC

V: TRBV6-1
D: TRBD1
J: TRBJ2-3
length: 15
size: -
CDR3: CASSAMTGRSDTQYF
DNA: TGTGCCAGCAGTGCTATGACAGGGAGATCGGATACGCAGTATTTT

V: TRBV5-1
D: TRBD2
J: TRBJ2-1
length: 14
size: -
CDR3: CASSFSRGSHEQFF
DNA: TGCGCCAGCAGCTTTTCCCGCGGGAGCCATGAGCAGTTCTTC

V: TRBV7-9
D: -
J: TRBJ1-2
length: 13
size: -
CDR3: CASSLGQGNGYTF
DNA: TGTGCCAGCAGCTTAGGGCAGGGAAACGGCTACACCTTC

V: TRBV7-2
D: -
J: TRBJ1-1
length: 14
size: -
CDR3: CASSLLVASTEAFF
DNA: TGTGCCAGCAGCTTGTTGGTCGCCTCCACTGAAGCTTTCTTT

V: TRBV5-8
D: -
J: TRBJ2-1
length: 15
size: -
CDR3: CASSLNQAVYNEQFF
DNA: TGTGCCAGCAGTCTGAACCAAGCGGTTTACAATGAGCAGTTCTTC

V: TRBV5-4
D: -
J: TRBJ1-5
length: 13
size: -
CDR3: CASSCRLPQPQHF
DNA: TGTGCCAGCAGCTGCAGGCTGCCTCAGCCCCAGCATTTT

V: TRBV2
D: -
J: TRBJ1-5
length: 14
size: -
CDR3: CASTDVYSNQPQHF
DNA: TGTGCCAGCACGGACGTCTATAGCAATCAGCCCCAGCATTTT

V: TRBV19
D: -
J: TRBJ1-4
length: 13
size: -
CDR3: CATKRLGHEKLFF
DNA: TGTGCCACCAAAAGGTTGGGGCATGAAAAACTGTTTTTT

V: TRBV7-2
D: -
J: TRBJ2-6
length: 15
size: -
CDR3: CASSLGGSGANVLTF
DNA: TGTGCCAGCAGCTTAGGGGGATCTGGGGCCAACGTCCTGACTTTC

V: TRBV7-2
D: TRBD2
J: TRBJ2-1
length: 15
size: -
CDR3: CASSLDIAGGREQFF
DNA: TGTGCCAGCAGCTTAGACATAGCGGGAGGGCGCGAGCAGTTCTTC

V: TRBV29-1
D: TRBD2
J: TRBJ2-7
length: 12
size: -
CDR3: CSVGTGGYEQYF
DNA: TGCAGCGTGGGGACGGGGGGCTACGAGCAGTACTTC

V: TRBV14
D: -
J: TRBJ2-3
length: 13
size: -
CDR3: CASSQVRTDTQYF
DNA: TGTGCCAGCAGCCAAGTTCGCACAGATACGCAGTATTTT

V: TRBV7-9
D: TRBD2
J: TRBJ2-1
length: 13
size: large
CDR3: CASSTGLGDEQFF
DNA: TGTGCCAGCAGCACAGGACTAGGCGATGAGCAGTTCTTC

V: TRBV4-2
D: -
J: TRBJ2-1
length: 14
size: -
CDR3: CASSQATSYNEQFF
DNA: TGTGCCAGCAGCCAAGCGACCTCCTACAATGAGCAGTTCTTC

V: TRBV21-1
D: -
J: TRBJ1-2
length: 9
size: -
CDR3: CASSACYTF
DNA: TGTGCCAGCAGCGCATGCTACACCTTC

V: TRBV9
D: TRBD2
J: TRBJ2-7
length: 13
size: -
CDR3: CASSDGLAYEQYF
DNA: TGTGCCAGCAGTGACGGACTAGCCTACGAGCAGTACTTC

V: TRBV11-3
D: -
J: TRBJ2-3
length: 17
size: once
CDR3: CASSPGREFGDYDTQYF
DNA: TGTGCCAGCAGCCCTGGTAGGGAATTCGGAGATTATGATACGCAGTATTTT

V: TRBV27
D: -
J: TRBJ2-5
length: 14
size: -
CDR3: CASADFGVQETQYF
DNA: TGTGCCAGCGCCGATTTCGGGGTTCAAGAGACCCAGTACTTC

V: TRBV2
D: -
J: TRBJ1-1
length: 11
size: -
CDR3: CASADYTEAFF
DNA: TGTGCCAGCGCCGACTATACTGAAGCTTTCTTT